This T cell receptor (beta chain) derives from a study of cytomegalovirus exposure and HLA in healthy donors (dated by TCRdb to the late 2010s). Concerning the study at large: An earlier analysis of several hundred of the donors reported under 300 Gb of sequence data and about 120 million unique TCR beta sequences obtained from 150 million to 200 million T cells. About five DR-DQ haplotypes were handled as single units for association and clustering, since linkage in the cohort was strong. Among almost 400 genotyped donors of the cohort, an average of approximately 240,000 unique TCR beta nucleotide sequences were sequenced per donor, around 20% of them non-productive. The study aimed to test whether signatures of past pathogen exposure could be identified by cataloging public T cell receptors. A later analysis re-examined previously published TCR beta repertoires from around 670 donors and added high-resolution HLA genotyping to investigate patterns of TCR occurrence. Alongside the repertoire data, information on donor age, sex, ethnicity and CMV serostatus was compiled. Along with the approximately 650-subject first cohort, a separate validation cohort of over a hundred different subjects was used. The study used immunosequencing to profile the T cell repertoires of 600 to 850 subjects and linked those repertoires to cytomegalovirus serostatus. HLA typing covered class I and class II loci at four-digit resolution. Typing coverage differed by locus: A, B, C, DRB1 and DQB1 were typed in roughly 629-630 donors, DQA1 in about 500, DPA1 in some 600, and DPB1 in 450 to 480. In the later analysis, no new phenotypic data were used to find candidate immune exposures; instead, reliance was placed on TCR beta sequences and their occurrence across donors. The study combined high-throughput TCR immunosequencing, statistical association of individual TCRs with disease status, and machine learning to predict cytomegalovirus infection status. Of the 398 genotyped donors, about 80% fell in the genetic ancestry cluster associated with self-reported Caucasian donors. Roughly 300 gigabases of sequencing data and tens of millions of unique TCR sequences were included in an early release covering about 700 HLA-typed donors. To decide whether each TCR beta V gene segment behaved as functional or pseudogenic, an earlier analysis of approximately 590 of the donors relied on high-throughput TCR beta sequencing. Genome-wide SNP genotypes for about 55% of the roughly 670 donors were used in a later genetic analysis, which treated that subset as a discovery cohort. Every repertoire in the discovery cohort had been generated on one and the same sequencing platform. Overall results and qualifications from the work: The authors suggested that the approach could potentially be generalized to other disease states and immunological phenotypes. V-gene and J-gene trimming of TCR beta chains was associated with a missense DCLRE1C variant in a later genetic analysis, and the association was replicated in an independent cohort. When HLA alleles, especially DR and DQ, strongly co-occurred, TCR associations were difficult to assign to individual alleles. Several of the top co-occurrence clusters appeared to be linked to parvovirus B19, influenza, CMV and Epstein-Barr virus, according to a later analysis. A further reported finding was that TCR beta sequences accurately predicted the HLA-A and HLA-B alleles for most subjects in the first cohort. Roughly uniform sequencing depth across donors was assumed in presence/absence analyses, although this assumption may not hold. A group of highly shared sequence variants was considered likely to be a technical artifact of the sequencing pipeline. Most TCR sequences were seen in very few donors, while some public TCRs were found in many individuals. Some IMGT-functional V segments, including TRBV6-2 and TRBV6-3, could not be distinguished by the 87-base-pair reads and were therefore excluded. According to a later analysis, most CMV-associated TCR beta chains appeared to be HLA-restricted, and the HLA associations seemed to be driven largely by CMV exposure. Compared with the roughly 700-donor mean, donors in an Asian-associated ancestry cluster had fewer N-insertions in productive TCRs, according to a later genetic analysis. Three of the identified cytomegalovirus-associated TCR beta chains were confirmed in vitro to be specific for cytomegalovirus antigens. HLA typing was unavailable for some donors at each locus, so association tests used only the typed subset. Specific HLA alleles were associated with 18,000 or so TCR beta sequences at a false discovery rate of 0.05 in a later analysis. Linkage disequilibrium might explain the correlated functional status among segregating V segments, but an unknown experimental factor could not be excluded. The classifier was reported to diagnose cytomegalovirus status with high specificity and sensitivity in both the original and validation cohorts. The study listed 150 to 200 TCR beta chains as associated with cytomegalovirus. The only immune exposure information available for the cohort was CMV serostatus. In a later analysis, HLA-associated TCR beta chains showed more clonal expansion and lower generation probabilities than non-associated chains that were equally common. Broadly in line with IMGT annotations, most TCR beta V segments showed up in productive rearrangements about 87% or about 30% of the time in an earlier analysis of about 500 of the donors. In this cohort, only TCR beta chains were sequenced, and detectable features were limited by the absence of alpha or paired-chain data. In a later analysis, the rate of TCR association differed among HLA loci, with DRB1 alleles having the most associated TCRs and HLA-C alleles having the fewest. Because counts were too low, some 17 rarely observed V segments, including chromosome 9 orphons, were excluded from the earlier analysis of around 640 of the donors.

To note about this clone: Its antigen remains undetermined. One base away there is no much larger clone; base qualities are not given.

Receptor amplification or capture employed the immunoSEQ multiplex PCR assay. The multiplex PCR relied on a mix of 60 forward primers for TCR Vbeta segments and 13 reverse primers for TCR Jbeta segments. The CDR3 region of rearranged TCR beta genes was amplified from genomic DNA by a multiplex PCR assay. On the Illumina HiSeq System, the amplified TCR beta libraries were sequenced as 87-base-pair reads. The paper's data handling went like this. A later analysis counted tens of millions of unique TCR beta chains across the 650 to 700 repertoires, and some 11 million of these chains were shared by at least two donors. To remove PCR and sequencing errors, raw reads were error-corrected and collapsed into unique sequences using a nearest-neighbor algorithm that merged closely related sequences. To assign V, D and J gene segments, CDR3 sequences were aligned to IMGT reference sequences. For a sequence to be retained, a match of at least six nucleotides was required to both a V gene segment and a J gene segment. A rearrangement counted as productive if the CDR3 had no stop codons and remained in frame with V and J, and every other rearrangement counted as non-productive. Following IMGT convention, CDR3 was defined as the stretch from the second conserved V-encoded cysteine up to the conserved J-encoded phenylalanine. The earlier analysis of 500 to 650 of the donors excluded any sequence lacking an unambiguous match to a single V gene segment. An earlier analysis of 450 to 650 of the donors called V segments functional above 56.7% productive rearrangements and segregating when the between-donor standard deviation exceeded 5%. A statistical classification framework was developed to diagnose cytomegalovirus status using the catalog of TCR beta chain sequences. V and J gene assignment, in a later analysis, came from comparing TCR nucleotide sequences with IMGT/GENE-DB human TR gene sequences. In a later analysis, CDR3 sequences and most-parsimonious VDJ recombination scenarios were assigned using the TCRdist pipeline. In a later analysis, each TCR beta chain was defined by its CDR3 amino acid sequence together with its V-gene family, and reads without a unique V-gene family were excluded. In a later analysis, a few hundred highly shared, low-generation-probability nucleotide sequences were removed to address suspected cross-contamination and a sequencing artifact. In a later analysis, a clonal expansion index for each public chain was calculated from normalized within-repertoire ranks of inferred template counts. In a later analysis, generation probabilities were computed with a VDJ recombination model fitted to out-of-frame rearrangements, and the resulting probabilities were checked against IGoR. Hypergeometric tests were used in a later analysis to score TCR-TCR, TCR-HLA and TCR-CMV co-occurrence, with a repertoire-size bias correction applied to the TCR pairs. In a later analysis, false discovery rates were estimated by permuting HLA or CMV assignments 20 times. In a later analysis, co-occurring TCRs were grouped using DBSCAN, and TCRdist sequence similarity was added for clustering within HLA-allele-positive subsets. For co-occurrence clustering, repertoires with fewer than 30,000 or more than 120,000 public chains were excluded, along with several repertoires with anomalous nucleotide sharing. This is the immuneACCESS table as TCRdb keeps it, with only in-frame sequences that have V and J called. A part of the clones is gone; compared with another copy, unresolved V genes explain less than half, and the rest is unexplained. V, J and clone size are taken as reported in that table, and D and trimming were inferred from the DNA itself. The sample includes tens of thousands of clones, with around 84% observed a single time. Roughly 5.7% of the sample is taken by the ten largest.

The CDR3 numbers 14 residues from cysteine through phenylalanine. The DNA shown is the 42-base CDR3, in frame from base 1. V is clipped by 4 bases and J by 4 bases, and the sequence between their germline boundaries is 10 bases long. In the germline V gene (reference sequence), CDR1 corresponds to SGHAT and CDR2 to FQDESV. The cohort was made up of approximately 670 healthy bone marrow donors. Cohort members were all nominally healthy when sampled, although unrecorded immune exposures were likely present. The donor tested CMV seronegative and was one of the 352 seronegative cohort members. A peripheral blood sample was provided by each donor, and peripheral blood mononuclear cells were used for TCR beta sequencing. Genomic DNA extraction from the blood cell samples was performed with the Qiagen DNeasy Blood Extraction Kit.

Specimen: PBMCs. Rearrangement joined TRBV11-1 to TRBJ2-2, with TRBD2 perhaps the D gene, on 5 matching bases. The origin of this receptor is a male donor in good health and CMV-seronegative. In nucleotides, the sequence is TGTGCCAGCAGCTCGGAGGTATCCACCGGGGAGCTGTTTTTT. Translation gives CASSSEVSTGELFF.